This T cell receptor (beta chain) is drawn from a study of blood T cell repertoires in COVID-19. Study-level background: Nucleic acid was either cDNA or gDNA, and it came from T cells, B-cell-depleted T cells, or PBMCs.

Here immunoSEQ multiplex PCR was the method, and the copy in TCRdb shows in-frame clones only, minus some. The table records about 96,000 clones, approximately 88% of them present only once. The sequence derives from an older woman with acute or convalescent COVID-19. Sequences were obtained from peripheral blood.

DNA for the CDR3: TGTGCCACCAACTCAGGGGGAGAAGCTTTCTTT. Translating it yields CATNSGGEAFF. The V and J genes are TRBV3-1 (or the pseudogene TRBV3-2) and TRBJ1-1; 7 positions match TRBD1. V lost 10 bases, J lost 8 bases, and 7 bases stayed unmatched. The CDR3 runs 11 residues. Per the germline V gene, CDR1 is LGHDT and CDR2 is YNNKEL (reference sequence).